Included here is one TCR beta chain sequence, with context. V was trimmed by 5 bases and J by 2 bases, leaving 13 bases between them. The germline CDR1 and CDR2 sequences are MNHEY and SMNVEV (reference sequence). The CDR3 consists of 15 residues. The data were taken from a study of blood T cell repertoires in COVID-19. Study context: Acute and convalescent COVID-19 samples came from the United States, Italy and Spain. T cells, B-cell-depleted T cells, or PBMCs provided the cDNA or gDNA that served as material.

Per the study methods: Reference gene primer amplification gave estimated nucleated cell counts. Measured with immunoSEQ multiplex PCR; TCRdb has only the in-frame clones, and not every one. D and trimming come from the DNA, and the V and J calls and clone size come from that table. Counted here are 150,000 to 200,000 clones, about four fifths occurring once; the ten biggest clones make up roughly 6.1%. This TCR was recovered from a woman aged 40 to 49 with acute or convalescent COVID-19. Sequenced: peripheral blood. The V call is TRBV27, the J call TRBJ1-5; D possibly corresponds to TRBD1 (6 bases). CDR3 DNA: TGTGCCAGCAGTCCACAGGGATGGGGCAATCAGCCCCAGCATTTT. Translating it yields CASSPQGWGNQPQHF.